The source of this T cell receptor (beta chain) is a study of blood T cell repertoires in COVID-19. Study as a whole: From the United States, Italy and Spain came samples of acute and convalescent COVID-19. Sample material is recorded as cDNA or gDNA derived from T cells, B-cell-depleted T cells, or PBMCs.

During active infection, Seattle patients enrolled and were then monitored through disease. This CDR3 has 17 amino acids. As processed by the authors: Researchers report that nucleated cell counts were estimated from reference gene primer amplification. Sequenced by immunoSEQ multiplex PCR; TCRdb stores in-frame clones only, minus some. The D gene and trimming were derived from the DNA, and the V and J assignments and clone size from that table. The sample yields fewer than 250,000 clones, about 93% seen once. The V and J genes are TRBV21-1 and TRBJ2-4; no check of the table's D call, TRBD1, against the DNA was made. TRBV21-1 is labeled a pseudogene. The sample was peripheral blood. This sequence was found in a man in his fifties or sixties with COVID-19, enrolled during active disease. The CDR3 DNA reads as TGTGCCAGCAGCAAGCGTAGTACAGGGATAGCCAAAAACATTCAGTACTTC. Residues: CASSKRSTGIAKNIQYF.